This is a list of T cell receptor beta chains from one sample in a study of blood T cell repertoires in COVID-19. This table comes from immunoSEQ multiplex PCR, and its TCRdb copy is limited to in-frame clones, with some not included. This table has tens of thousands of clones, 88% appearing once. The sequenced sample was peripheral blood. The receptors derive from a human donor in a cohort sampled during active COVID-19. CDR3s leave out the opening cysteine and the closing phenylalanine or tryptophan.

CDR3 protein: ASSAGGLRSTDTQY
CDR3 length: 14
V gene: TRBV5-4
J gene: TRBJ2-3

CDR3 protein: ASTQQLLNTEAF
CDR3 length: 12
V gene: TRBV6-5
J gene: TRBJ1-1

CDR3 protein: ASREESSDCDEQY
CDR3 length: 13
V gene: TRBV6-4
J gene: TRBJ2-7

CDR3 protein: ASRGTGWNTEAF
CDR3 length: 12
V gene: TRBV2
J gene: TRBJ1-1

CDR3 protein: ASSLGAGGSNQPQH
CDR3 length: 14
V gene: TRBV27
J gene: TRBJ1-5

CDR3 protein: ATQEGLAVLDTQY
CDR3 length: 13
V gene: TRBV5-5
J gene: TRBJ2-3

CDR3 protein: ASTLDSNYGYT
CDR3 length: 11
V gene: TRBV7-2
J gene: TRBJ1-2

CDR3 protein: ASSQDPSLETQY
CDR3 length: 12
V gene: TRBV3-1/TRBV3-2
J gene: TRBJ2-5

CDR3 protein: ASSLGLAGADTQY
CDR3 length: 13
V gene: TRBV11-3
J gene: TRBJ2-3

CDR3 protein: ASRPRSTSTDTQY
CDR3 length: 13
V gene: TRBV5-1
J gene: TRBJ2-3